These 11 T cell receptor beta chains came from one sample sequenced in a study of PD-L1 blockade in urothelial cancer. TCRdb's copy holds only in-frame clones and misses some; the assay was immunoSEQ multiplex PCR. The repertoire holds some 20,000 clones, with around 88% as singletons. The sequences come from PBMCs, collected around atezolizumab (anti-PD-L1) treatment. The receptors here all came from a man over 45 with urothelial cancer.

The chain is built from TRBV7-8 and TRBJ2-5; D uncertain. From germline, CDR1 is SGHVS and CDR2 FQNEAQ. V lost 3 bases and J 3 bases, leaving 8 bases between the germline ends. The CDR3 runs 13 residues. The CDR3 DNA follows: TGTGCCAGCAGCTTTACACCCAAAGAGACCCAGTACTTC. Its protein is CASSFTPKETQYF.

CDR3 in amino acids: CASSLRGGRYTYEQYF. The DNA of the CDR3 is TGTGCCAGCAGTTTACGAGGGGGACGGTACACCTACGAGCAGTACTTC. V is TRBV27 and J is TRBJ2-7; D may be TRBD1 (6 bases). With 2 bases removed from V and 2 bases from J, the gap between germline ends came to 16 bases. The length of the CDR3 is 16 residues. The V gene's germline CDR1 is MNHEY and CDR2 SMNVEV (reference sequence).

This chain joins TRBV2 and TRBJ1-2; 7 bases are shared with TRBD1. The CDR3 runs 13 residues. Trimming took 7 bases from V and 5 from J; bases not matched to a gene: 7. The germline V gene encodes CDR1 SNHLY and CDR2 FYNNEI. Written as DNA, the CDR3 is TGTGCCAGCAAGAACAGGGGAGAGTATGGCTACACCTTC. This gives the protein CASKNRGEYGYTF.

This chain's CDR3 is CASSLLPGTTDTQYF. DNA of the CDR3: TGCGCCAGCAGCCTACTCCCCGGGACAACAGATACGCAGTATTTT. The rearrangement joins TRBV5-1 to TRBJ2-3; tentatively, D is TRBD1 (6 bases). V lost 4 bases, J lost 3 bases, and 15 bases lay in between. The CDR3 is 15 residues long. CDR1 SGHRS and CDR2 YFSETQ come from the germline V gene.

V and J are TRBV18 and TRBJ2-5, with D perhaps TRBD1 (6 bases). This CDR3 has 15 residues. Trimming took off 3 bases at V and 1 base at J, with 12 bases between the two ends. Per the germline V gene, CDR1 is KGHSH and CDR2 is LQKENI. This CDR3 reads CASSPVQGRQETQYF. The CDR3 coding sequence is TGTGCCAGCTCACCCGTACAGGGTCGCCAAGAGACCCAGTACTTC.

The chain carries TRBV6-1 and TRBJ2-7, with a weak D call TRBD1 (6 bases). This CDR3 comprises 15 residues. Trimming cost V 3 bases and J 2 bases, with 14 bases left between them. The germline V gene encodes CDR1 MNHNS and CDR2 SASEGT. The CDR3 region has the DNA TGTGCCAGCAGTGAGGGTACGGGACACCCCTACGAGCAGTACTTC. It codes for CASSEGTGHPYEQYF.

The rearrangement joins TRBV4-1 to TRBJ2-5; D remains unclear. V dropped 2 bases and J dropped 5 bases, with 12 bases sitting between them. Germline CDR1 and CDR2: MGHRA and YSYEKL. CDR3 length: 14 amino acids. CDR3 sequence reads: CASSQHPTAETQYF. CDR3 DNA sequence: TGCGCCAGCAGCCAACACCCTACCGCGGAGACCCAGTACTTC.

This clone is classed as large. Other DNA sequences of this sample code for an identical CDR3. The genes are TRBV7-9 and TRBJ2-1; tentative D call: TRBD2 (6 bases). V was cut by 8 bases and J by 10 bases, with 9 bases left in between. Germline V CDR1 and CDR2: SEHNR, FQNEAQ (reference sequence). The CDR3 covers 10 residues. The chain's CDR3 is CASLGREQFF. Here the CDR3 DNA reads TGTGCCAGCTTGGGGAGGGAGCAGTTCTTC.

The genes are TRBV30 and TRBJ2-2, with TRBD1 identical over 11 bases. CDR1 and CDR2 (germline): GTSNPN, SVGIG (reference sequence). J was trimmed by 2 bases and V by 4 bases; bases with no gene match: 21. This CDR3 region has 21 residues. The CDR3 bases are TGTGCCTGGACAAGGACAGGGGGCATTAGCGGGAGTGCGGTCAACACCGGGGAGCTGTTTTTT. This sequence encodes CAWTRTGGISGSAVNTGELFF.

This sequence joins TRBV5-6 and TRBJ1-1; 7 bases align to TRBD1. Trimming cost V 4 bases and J 7 bases; bases outside gene matches: 7. This CDR3 is 13 amino acids long. Germline V gene data show CDR1 as SGHDT and CDR2 as YYEEEE. CDR3 DNA: TGTGCCAGCAGCCTGTCAGGGGGGATTGAAGCTTTCTTT. This gives the protein CASSLSGGIEAFF.

This clone was seen only once. The rearrangement joins TRBV9 to TRBJ2-1, with D tentatively TRBD2 (5 bases). The V end was cut by 0 bases, the J end by 7 bases, with 23 bases between. Germline V gene sequence: CDR1 SGDLS, CDR2 YYNGEE. The CDR3 is 18 residues long. The CDR3 loop reads CASSVVSLASAPGNEQFF. CDR3 nucleotides: TGTGCCAGCAGCGTAGTGTCGCTTGCGTCAGCCCCGGGGAATGAGCAGTTCTTC.